The sample holds a few counts of the clone carrying this T cell receptor (beta chain). Its cognate antigen is unknown. This CDR3 comprises 15 residues. From germline, CDR1 is LGHNA and CDR2 YSLEER. Trimming took off 0 bases at V and 3 bases at J, with 9 bases between the two ends. Every participating donor contributed approximately 10 milliliters of peripheral blood through a draw. The record originates from a study of blood T cells in healthy people across ages. Broader study findings: Older individuals had lower TCR beta diversity per million T cells (the decline was roughly linear).

The use of a sample-barcoded 5' primer and a J-beta primer mix characterized a second PCR of about 7 to 12 cycles. TCRdb independently ran MiXCR on the 5' RACE reads; one entry per CDR3 protein. The sample shows about 680,000 distinct CDR3 sequences, 49% of them seen only once. The sample comprised blood. The receptor was isolated from a woman aged 55-70 years in good health. The V call is TRBV4-3, the J call TRBJ2-1; D unresolved. This CDR3 is CASSQEHGRYNEQFF. The DNA for the CDR3 is TGCGCCAGCAGCCAAGAACATGGGCGCTACAATGAGCAGTTCTTC.